The 23 T cell receptor beta chains reported below all come from one sample, sequenced in a study of blood T cell repertoires in COVID-19. Data came from immunoSEQ multiplex PCR; TCRdb stores just in-frame clones and leaves some out. The sample comprises around 59,000 clones, about 87% of which are singletons, and 1.4% rests with the top ten. Sequencing was done on a sample of peripheral blood. The receptors originated from a man aged 55 to 70 with acute or convalescent COVID-19.

The genes are TRBV27 and TRBJ1-1; maybe TRBD1 (5 bases). The germline V gene has CDR1 MNHEY and CDR2 SMNVEV (reference sequence). The CDR3 has 14 residues. V dropped 3 bases and J dropped 2 bases, with 10 bases sitting between them. The chain's CDR3 is CASSLQGRNTEAFF. CDR3 sequence (DNA): TGTGCCAGCAGTTTGCAGGGCAGAAACACTGAAGCTTTCTTT.

The V call is TRBV27, the J call TRBJ2-7; D might be TRBD1 (5 bases). This CDR3 has 17 amino acids. Germline assignment: CDR1 MNHEY and CDR2 SMNVEV (reference sequence). Trimming took off 5 bases at V and 3 bases at J, with 23 bases between the two ends. CDR3 nucleotide sequence: TGTGCCAGCAGTCCGGCATTCGGACACCTAATTCTCTACGAGCAGTACTTC. This encodes CASSPAFGHLILYEQYF.

The chain is built from TRBV30 and TRBJ1-1, with a possible D match to TRBD1 (6 bases). The V end lost 4 bases, the J end lost 1 base, and 13 bases lay between the germline ends. The CDR3 contains 14 residues. Germline V CDR1 and CDR2: GTSNPN, SVGIG (reference sequence). DNA of the CDR3: TGTGCCTGGAATTTGGACAGAAGGAACACTGAAGCTTTCTTT. Residues: CAWNLDRRNTEAFF.

This sequence joins TRBV5-1 and TRBJ2-7, with 7 bases aligning to TRBD1. This CDR3 spans 14 amino acids. CDR1 SGHRS and CDR2 YFSETQ come from the germline V gene. J gave up 2 bases and V 5 bases, and 7 bases lay outside the gene matches. In nucleotides, the CDR3 is TGCGCCAGCAGTCTGGGACAGCGCGCCTACGAGCAGTACTTC. Its translation is CASSLGQRAYEQYF.

The rearrangement joins TRBV5-1 to TRBJ2-1; a possible D gene is TRBD2 (5 bases). The germline CDR1 and CDR2 sequences are SGHRS and YFSETQ. Trimming took off 0 bases at V and 4 bases at J, with 14 bases between the two ends. The CDR3 extends over 16 amino acids. CDR3 protein: CASSLVWENGYNEQFF. CDR3 in DNA: TGCGCCAGCAGCTTGGTTTGGGAGAATGGATACAATGAGCAGTTCTTC.

CDR3 sequence (DNA): TGTGCCAGCAGCCATACACAGGGGGAAGCTTTCTTT. It yields the protein CASSHTQGEAFF. The chain links TRBV4-2 to TRBJ1-1; 7 bases fit TRBD1. After removal of 3 bases from V and 8 bases from J, the junction contained 3 bases not matched to a gene. The CDR3 is 12 amino acids. The V gene's germline CDR1 is LGHNA and CDR2 YNFKEQ.

The chain uses TRBV3-1 (or the pseudogene TRBV3-2) and TRBJ2-7, with unresolved D. Germline V gene sequence: CDR1 LGHDT, CDR2 YNNKEL (reference sequence). V was cut by 1 base and J by 0 bases, with 10 bases left in between. The CDR3 consists of 15 residues. CDR3 amino acids: CASSQGPPSSYEQYF. Here the CDR3 DNA reads TGTGCCAGCAGCCAAGGGCCTCCAAGCTCCTACGAGCAGTACTTC.

This chain connects TRBV3-1 (or the pseudogene TRBV3-2) to TRBJ2-1, with 9 bases matching TRBD2. Germline CDR1 and CDR2: LGHDT and YNNKEL (reference sequence). The CDR3 contains 15 residues. V trimming: 1 base; J trimming: 4 bases; junction bases outside the gene matches: 2. In DNA form, the CDR3 reads TGTGCCAGCAGCCAAGTCCTAGCGGGGTACAATGAGCAGTTCTTC. It translates to CASSQVLAGYNEQFF.

This rearrangement joins TRBV7-3 to TRBJ1-2, with D tentatively TRBD1 (6 bases). V lost 5 bases, J lost 7 bases, and 14 bases lay in between. This CDR3 spans 13 amino acids. Germline assignment: CDR1 SGHTA and CDR2 FQGTGA. Here the CDR3 DNA reads TGTGCCAGCAGCGAAGCGGGGGCGGTTGGCTACACCTTC. Translated, it gives CASSEAGAVGYTF. Combining the CDR3 with reference TRBV7-3 and TRBJ1-2 gives the whole variable domain GAGVSQTPSNKVTEKGKYVELRCDPISGHTALYWYRQSLGQGPEFLIYFQGTGAADDSGLPNDRFFAVRPEGSVSTLKIQRTERGDSAVYLCASSEAGAVGYTFGSGTRLTVV.

The gene calls are TRBV19 and TRBJ1-5; 11 nucleotides line up with TRBD1. V dropped 7 bases and J dropped 2; count of bases not matched to a gene: 1. This CDR3 region has 14 residues. Germline V gene lookup returns CDR1 LNHDA and CDR2 SQIVND (reference sequence). The CDR3 nucleotides are TGTGCCAGTATGGACAGGGGGCGCAATCAGCCCCAGCATTTT. Residues: CASMDRGRNQPQHF.

The V gene is TRBV7-8, the J gene TRBJ2-1; 10 nucleotides line up with TRBD2. Germline V gene sequence: CDR1 SGHVS, CDR2 FQNEAQ. V trimming: 6 bases; J trimming: 2 bases; junction bases outside the gene matches: 10. The CDR3 has 17 residues. CDR3 loop: CASRLRGTSDPYNEQFF. The DNA of the CDR3 is TGTGCCAGCAGGCTAAGGGGGACTAGCGACCCCTACAATGAGCAGTTCTTC.

The V call is TRBV21-1, the J call TRBJ1-3; the D call in the table, TRBD1, was not verified against the DNA. TRBV21-1 counts as a pseudogene. This CDR3 has 11 amino acids. The DNA of the CDR3 is TGTGCCCCGGACAGGGGAAACACCATATATTTT. This translates into CAPDRGNTIYF.

This chain uses TRBV30 with TRBJ1-5; D is undetermined. Germline lookup yields CDR1 GTSNPN and CDR2 SVGIG (reference sequence). Trimming pared 0 bases from V and 3 bases from J, leaving 9 bases between. The CDR3 has 14 residues. Here the CDR3 reads CAWSVYTNNQPQHF. CDR3 in DNA: TGTGCCTGGAGTGTATACACTAACAATCAGCCCCAGCATTTT.

The V gene is TRBV7-8, the J gene TRBJ1-5; a possible D gene is TRBD1 (6 bases). Germline V gene lookup returns CDR1 SGHVS and CDR2 FQNEAQ. Trimming cost V 3 bases and J 3 bases, with 6 bases left between them. The CDR3 totals 13 residues. The CDR3 region has the DNA TGTGCCAGCAGCTTGGGGGCCAATCAGCCCCAGCATTTT. It encodes CASSLGANQPQHF.

This clone was recorded once. The chain has TRBV5-1 and TRBJ2-2, with 11 positions matching TRBD2. The CDR3 runs to 19 residues. The germline gives CDR1 SGHRS, CDR2 YFSETQ. J lost 4 bases, V lost 2 bases, and 13 bases had no gene match. CDR3 protein: CASSFRLSLAGVSTGELFF. In DNA form, the CDR3 reads TGCGCCAGCAGCTTTCGTCTGTCACTAGCGGGAGTTAGCACCGGGGAGCTGTTTTTT.

For the CDR3, the DNA is TGTGCCTGGAGTAGGGACACCTACAATGAGCAGTTCTTC. It encodes CAWSRDTYNEQFF. This chain joins TRBV30 and TRBJ2-1; a weak D match, TRBD1 (6 bases). Germline V gives CDR1 GTSNPN, CDR2 SVGIG (reference sequence). This CDR3 is 13 amino acids long. V gave up 2 bases and J gave up 2 bases, with 7 bases separating them. Drawing the rest from reference TRBV30 and TRBJ2-1, the complete variable domain is SQTIHQWPATLVQPVGSPLSLECTVEGTSNPNLYWYRQAAGRGLQLLFYSVGIGQISSEVPQNLSASRPQDRQFILSSKKLLLSDSGFYLCAWSRDTYNEQFFGPGTRLTVL.

Only one count was recorded for this clone. The chain combines TRBV6-5 with TRBJ1-1; D ambiguous. Germline V gene data show CDR1 as MNHEY and CDR2 as SVGAGI. The CDR3 runs to 14 residues. Trimming shortened V by 6 bases and J by 4 bases, and 15 bases separated the two germline ends. The CDR3 DNA follows: TGTGCCAGCAGCCTTACTGGTTGGAGCACTGAAGCTTTCTTT. Translation gives CASSLTGWSTEAFF.

The V call is TRBV15, the J call TRBJ2-7; TRBD1 is a possible D gene (6 bases). The V gene's germline CDR1 is LNHNV and CDR2 YYDKDF (reference sequence). CDR3 length equals 16 residues. V lost 4 bases, J lost 0 bases, and 16 bases lay in between. The CDR3 spells CATSTQGSVGSYEQYF. CDR3 coding DNA: TGTGCCACCAGCACTCAGGGGTCAGTAGGCTCCTACGAGCAGTACTTC.

This clone was detected only a few times. V gene TRBV5-4 combines with J gene TRBJ2-2, with TRBD1 identical over 7 bases. CDR1 is SGHNT and CDR2 is YYREEE in the germline V gene (reference sequence). The CDR3 spans 15 residues. Unmatched junction bases numbered 6, after V lost 5 bases and J lost 2 bases. CDR3 residues: CASRPGTVNTGELFF. CDR3 DNA sequence: TGTGCCAGCAGGCCCGGGACAGTTAACACCGGGGAGCTGTTTTTT.

The CDR3 is CAWSVGAGGLGETQYF. The CDR3 DNA reads TGTGCCTGGAGTGTAGGCGCGGGAGGTTTAGGAGAGACCCAGTACTTC. The chain has TRBV30 and TRBJ2-5, with TRBD2 identical over 8 bases. Germline CDR1 and CDR2: GTSNPN and SVGIG (reference sequence). The V segment lost 0 bases and the J segment 4 bases; nucleotides outside the gene matches: 10. The length of the CDR3 is 16 residues.

The rearrangement links TRBV19 to TRBJ1-2; D is unresolved. Germline values: CDR1 LNHDA, CDR2 SQIVND (reference sequence). Trimming left V 3 bases short and J 0 bases short, with 11 bases between. The CDR3 totals 15 residues. The CDR3 nucleotides are TGTGCCAGTAGTATTAATTCGGAGACTAACTATGGCTACACCTTC. Translated, it gives CASSINSETNYGYTF.

The genes are TRBV30 and TRBJ1-6; 8 bases match TRBD1. V was pared by 7 bases and J by 10 bases, with 6 bases of the junction left unmatched. Per the germline V gene, CDR1 is GTSNPN and CDR2 is SVGIG (reference sequence). The CDR3 has 12 amino acids. The CDR3: CASDRVGSPLHF. The DNA of the CDR3 is TGTGCCTCGGACAGGGTAGGATCACCCCTCCACTTT.

The chain couples TRBV29-1 to TRBJ1-5; D possibly corresponds to TRBD1 (5 bases). This CDR3 has 14 residues. V lost 4 bases and J lost 0, with 10 bases in between. CDR1 SQVTM and CDR2 ANQGSEA come from the germline V gene. The CDR3 sequence is CSVVGGDSNQPQHF. The CDR3 bases are TGCAGCGTTGTGGGGGGTGATAGCAATCAGCCCCAGCATTTT.